One and the same sample provided the 9 T cell receptor beta chains below, sequenced in a study of cytomegalovirus exposure and HLA in healthy donors. Researchers ran the PCR with 60 Vbeta and 13 Jbeta primers. Here immunoSEQ multiplex PCR was the method, and the copy in TCRdb shows in-frame clones only, minus some. This table holds approximately 300,000 clones, 80% to 90% found once. Sequences were obtained from PBMCs. These receptors came from a woman aged 40 to 50 in good health and CMV-seropositive.

The gene calls are TRBV18 and TRBJ2-6; TRBD1 matches at 9 bases. V shed 4 bases and J 0 bases; nucleotides not matched to a gene: 7. This CDR3 comprises 18 residues. Germline CDR1 is KGHSH and CDR2 is LQKENI. The CDR3 loop is CASSRDRGGDSGANVLTF. The CDR3, as DNA: TGTGCCAGCTCACGTGACAGGGGGGGGGACTCTGGGGCCAACGTCCTGACTTTC. The full variable domain, in which reference TRBV18 and TRBJ2-6 provide the parts outside the CDR3, is NAGVMQNPRHLVRRRGQEARLRCSPMKGHSHVYWYRQLPEEGLKFMVYLQKENIIDESGMPKERFSAEFPKEGPSILRIQQVVRGDSAAYFCASSRDRGGDSGANVLTFGAGSRLTVL.

This rearrangement joins TRBV5-4 to TRBJ2-2; no reliable D call. This CDR3 has 14 amino acids. The V and J ends lost 3 bases and 1 base respectively, with 7 bases between them. CDR1 is SGHNT, CDR2 YYREEE, per germline (reference sequence). CDR3 in amino acids: CASSYEWNTGELFF. The CDR3 DNA is TGTGCCAGCAGCTACGAGTGGAACACCGGGGAGCTGTTTTTT.

The rearrangement joins TRBV10-2 to TRBJ1-1; D unresolved. The CDR3 contains 16 residues. Germline V lookup: CDR1 WSHSY, CDR2 SAAADI. Deletions cut 2 bases from V and 0 bases from J, with 13 bases between. The chain's CDR3 is CASSERLFMMNTEAFF. The DNA for the CDR3 is TGCGCCAGCAGTGAGAGACTCTTTATGATGAACACTGAAGCTTTCTTT.

The V gene is TRBV19, the J gene TRBJ2-2, with 7 bases fitting TRBD1. The CDR3 has 15 amino acids. The ends lost 5 bases at V and 5 bases at J; junction bases unmatched: 8. CDR1 and CDR2 (germline): LNHDA, SQIVND (reference sequence). CDR3 sequence reads: CASSVSGTATGELFF. The CDR3 region has the DNA TGTGCCAGTAGTGTTTCCGGGACAGCTACCGGGGAGCTGTTTTTT.

This chain connects TRBV19 to TRBJ2-6; the match to TRBD1 covers 7 bases. V was pared by 8 bases and J by 0 bases, with 4 bases of the junction left unmatched. Germline V gives CDR1 LNHDA, CDR2 SQIVND (reference sequence). This CDR3 is 15 amino acids long. DNA of the CDR3: TGTGCCAGTGGGGGACAGACCTCTGGGGCCAACGTCCTGACTTTC. Translation: CASGGQTSGANVLTF.

The chain combines TRBV19 with TRBJ2-5; D may be TRBD2 (6 bases). V was pared by 3 bases and J by 1 base, with 9 bases between. The germline V gene encodes CDR1 LNHDA and CDR2 SQIVND (reference sequence). This CDR3 contains 14 residues. The CDR3 nucleotides read TGTGCCAGTAGTATGGGCGGGACCCAAGAGACCCAGTACTTC. Protein: CASSMGGTQETQYF.

This chain joins TRBV11-3 and TRBJ2-3; TRBD2 matches at 12 bases. Germline trimming cut 1 base from V and 4 bases from J; bases unmatched to any gene: 3. Germline CDR1 SGHNT, CDR2 YENEEA. The CDR3 loop spans 16 amino acids. The CDR3 reads CASSLVLAGGPDTQYF. The CDR3 DNA follows: TGTGCCAGCAGCTTAGTGCTAGCGGGAGGGCCAGATACGCAGTATTTT.

In its sample, this clone was seen a few times. This chain joins TRBV18 and TRBJ1-1; TRBD1 matches at 7 bases. Germline assignment: CDR1 KGHSH and CDR2 LQKENI. The CDR3 runs 14 residues. V lost 5 bases, J lost 4 bases, and 7 bases stayed unmatched. CDR3 protein: CASSVDRVLTEAFF. The CDR3 bases are TGTGCCAGCTCAGTAGACAGGGTCCTCACTGAAGCTTTCTTT.

The table lists this clone with a count of one. The chain carries TRBV19 and TRBJ2-5, with 7 bases lining up with TRBD1. J was trimmed by 12 bases and V by 10 bases; bases with no gene match: 8. This CDR3 spans 10 amino acids. Looked up from germline, CDR1 is LNHDA and CDR2 is SQIVND (reference sequence). CDR3 amino acids: CATYGTAKYF. The CDR3 region has the DNA TGTGCCACCTATGGGACAGCAAAGTACTTC.